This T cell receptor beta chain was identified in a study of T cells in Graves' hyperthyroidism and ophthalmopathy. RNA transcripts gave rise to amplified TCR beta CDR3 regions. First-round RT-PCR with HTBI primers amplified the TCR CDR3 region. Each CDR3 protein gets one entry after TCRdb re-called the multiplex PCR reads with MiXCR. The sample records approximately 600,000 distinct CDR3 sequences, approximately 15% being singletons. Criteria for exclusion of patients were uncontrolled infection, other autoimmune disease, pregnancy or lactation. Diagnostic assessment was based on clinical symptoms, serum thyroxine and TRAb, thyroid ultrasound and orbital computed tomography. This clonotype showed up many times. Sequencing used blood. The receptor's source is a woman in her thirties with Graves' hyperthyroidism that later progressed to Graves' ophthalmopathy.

Here the CDR3 reads CSSIGPGLAGVPDTQYF. In DNA, the CDR3 is TGCAGCTCGATCGGTCCGGGACTAGCGGGAGTCCCAGATACGCAGTATTTT. This sequence joins TRBV20-1 and TRBJ2-3; 14 bases are shared with TRBD2. This CDR3 region has 17 residues. Germline values: CDR1 DFQATT, CDR2 SNEGSKA (reference sequence).